This T cell receptor (beta chain) was recovered during a study of shared clonotypes between healthy human individuals. Study results and limitations: Clonotypes shared by all four donors outscored non-shared clonotypes in generation probability. It was observed that approximately 5% of naive CD4 clonotypes were shared across several donors. Depth was large, yet rarefaction showed that sorted-subset sequencing was incomplete. Measured sharing among donors was expected to vary with sequencing depth.

Only one count was recorded for this clone. Its specificity is not known. Naive CD8 cells, CD45RO-negative and positively selected for CCR7, excluded terminally differentiated effector memory CD45RA+ cells. Measured with immunoSEQ multiplex PCR; TCRdb has only the in-frame clones, and not every one. The sample has roughly 2.1 million clones, about 92% seen once. The CDR3 has 14 amino acids. With V trimmed by 4 bases and J by 5 bases, 5 bases remained unmatched. From germline, CDR1 is SGDLS and CDR2 YYNGEE. Sequenced sample: naive CD8+ T cells from PBMCs. This clonotype was sampled from a man between 18 and 29 years old in good health. Some clones in this sample may be carry-over from other donors' samples. This chain joins TRBV9 and TRBJ2-5; 10 nucleotides agree with TRBD1. CDR3 nucleotides: TGTGCCAGCAGCCCTAGGACAGGGGGGGAGACCCAGTACTTC. Protein: CASSPRTGGETQYF.